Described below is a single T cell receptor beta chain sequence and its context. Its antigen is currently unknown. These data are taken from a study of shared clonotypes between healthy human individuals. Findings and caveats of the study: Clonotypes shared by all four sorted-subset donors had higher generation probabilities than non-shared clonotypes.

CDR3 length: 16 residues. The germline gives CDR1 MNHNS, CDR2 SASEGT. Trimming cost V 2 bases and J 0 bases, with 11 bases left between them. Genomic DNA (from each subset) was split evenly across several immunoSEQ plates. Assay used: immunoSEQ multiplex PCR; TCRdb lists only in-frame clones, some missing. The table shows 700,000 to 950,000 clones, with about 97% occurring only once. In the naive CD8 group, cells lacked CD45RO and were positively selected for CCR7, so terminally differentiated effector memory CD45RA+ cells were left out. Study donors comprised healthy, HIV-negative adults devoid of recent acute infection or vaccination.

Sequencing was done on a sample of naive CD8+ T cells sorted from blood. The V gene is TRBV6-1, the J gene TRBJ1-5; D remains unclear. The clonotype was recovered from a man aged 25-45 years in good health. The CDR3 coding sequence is TGTGCCAGCAGTGAAAGCCCAGTCTATAGCAATCAGCCCCAGCATTTT. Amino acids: CASSESPVYSNQPQHF.